The 22 T cell receptor beta chains presented below share a single source sample, sequenced in a study of STAT3 mutations in large granular lymphocyte leukemia. Their cognate antigens are unknown. Points from the study as a whole: In T-cell large granular lymphocyte leukemia, about half of patients showed multiple immunodominant subclonotypes.

Profiled with immunoSEQ multiplex PCR; TCRdb holds only in-frame clones, not every one. The table has roughly 14,000 clones, around 90% seen once. Sequenced sample: peripheral blood mononuclear cells. The receptors shown here come from a woman between 50 and 59 years old with T-cell large granular lymphocyte leukemia. Some clones in this sample may be carry-over from other donors' samples.

This chain links TRBV2 with TRBJ1-5; D not resolved. Germline CDR1 reads SNHLY; CDR2 reads FYNNEI. This CDR3 has 14 amino acids. V dropped 3 bases and J dropped 3 bases, with 9 bases sitting between them. CDR3 nucleotides: TGTGCCAGCAGTGAGAACGCTAACAATCAGCCCCAGCATTTT. This encodes CASSENANNQPQHF.

The chain recombines TRBV5-1 with TRBJ2-5; D is unresolved. This CDR3 is built from 15 residues. Trimming took off 0 bases at V and 0 bases at J, with 9 bases between the two ends. Germline V gene sequence: CDR1 SGHRS, CDR2 YFSETQ. The CDR3, as DNA: TGCGCCAGCAGCTTGGGGAATGGGTACCAAGAGACCCAGTACTTC. Amino acid sequence: CASSLGNGYQETQYF.

This clone was seen once. The chain is built from TRBV6-6 and TRBJ2-7, with 7 bases fitting TRBD2. The junction had 7 bases not matched to a gene; V was cut back by 6 bases and J by 2 bases. Germline values: CDR1 MNHNY, CDR2 SVGAGI (reference sequence). The CDR3 covers 14 residues. The CDR3 loop reads CASRGSGSTYEQYF. The CDR3 nucleotides read TGTGCCAGCAGGGGTAGCGGGTCGACCTACGAGCAGTACTTC.

In DNA, the CDR3 is TGTGCCAGCTCATCCGGGACAAACGACCGTTCGGGGCAGTATTTT. It encodes CASSSGTNDRSGQYF. This chain connects TRBV18 to TRBJ2-3, with D perhaps matching TRBD1 (6 bases). The CDR3 consists of 15 residues. Germline V gene sequence: CDR1 KGHSH, CDR2 LQKENI. The ends were cut back, 5 bases at V and 11 bases at J, with 23 bases in the middle. The variable domain in full, with the rest retrieved from reference TRBV18 and TRBJ2-3, is NAGVMQNPRHLVRRRGQEARLRCSPMKGHSHVYWYRQLPEEGLKFMVYLQKENIIDESGMPKERFSAEFPKEGPSILRIQQVVRGDSAAYFCASSSGTNDRSGQYFGPGTRLTVL.

V is TRBV19 and J is TRBJ1-5; D might be TRBD1 (6 bases). This CDR3 contains 14 residues. Trimming shortened V by 2 bases and J by 1 base, and 6 bases separated the two germline ends. Germline lookup yields CDR1 LNHDA and CDR2 SQIVND (reference sequence). The CDR3 here is CASSIRGSNQPQHF. The CDR3 DNA sequence: TGTGCCAGTAGTATAAGGGGGAGCAATCAGCCCCAGCATTTT.

The chain joins TRBV28 to TRBJ1-5; D gene unclear. The CDR3 contains 12 residues. CDR1 and CDR2 from the germline V gene are MDHEN and SYDVKM. The CDR3: CGSDSVDQPQHF. For the CDR3, the DNA is TGTGGCTCGGACTCGGTGGATCAGCCCCAGCATTTT.

The rearrangement uses TRBV30 and TRBJ2-2, with D perhaps matching TRBD1 (5 bases). The germline V and J ends were trimmed by 4 bases and 7 bases, with 10 bases remaining between them. In germline, CDR1 is GTSNPN, CDR2 SVGIG (reference sequence). The CDR3 runs 12 residues. CDR3 residues: CAWKSGFGELFF. As DNA, the CDR3 is TGTGCCTGGAAGTCAGGGTTCGGGGAGCTGTTTTTT.

The chain has TRBV7-2 and TRBJ2-7; tentative D call: TRBD1 (7 bases). V lost 5 bases, J lost 4 bases, and 18 bases lay in between. CDR1 is SGHTA, CDR2 FQGNSA, per germline. The CDR3 has 15 amino acids. The CDR3 protein is CASSRAGTASYEQYF. CDR3 DNA: TGTGCCAGCAGCCGTGCGGGGACAGCCTCTTACGAGCAGTACTTC.

The CDR3 DNA sequence: TGTGCCACCTCAGGGGCGATGAACACTGAAGCTTTCTTT. This sequence encodes CATSGAMNTEAFF. The chain joins TRBV6-5 to TRBJ1-1; possible D gene TRBD1, 6 bases. CDR1 and CDR2 from the germline V gene are MNHEY and SVGAGI. The CDR3 is 13 residues long. Trimming took off 10 bases at V and 0 bases at J, with 12 bases between the two ends.

This chain links TRBV14 with TRBJ2-7; maybe TRBD2 (5 bases). The CDR3 runs to 16 residues. Germline V CDR1 and CDR2: SGHDN, FVKESK. Trimming shortened V by 2 bases and J by 2 bases, and 16 bases separated the two germline ends. CDR3 sequence: CASSQQPGYFTYEQYF. The CDR3 nucleotides read TGTGCCAGCAGCCAACAACCGGGATACTTCACCTACGAGCAGTACTTC.

This clone was detected only once. The chain uses TRBV28 and TRBJ2-7; 7 positions match TRBD2. Germline CDR1 and CDR2: MDHEN and SYDVKM. Losses at the gene ends were 2 bases for V and 7 bases for J; bases not matched to a gene: 11. This CDR3 has 15 residues. As DNA, the CDR3 is TGTGCCAGCAGTTTACATGGACCGGGACTATCAGAGCAGTACTTC. The encoded protein is CASSLHGPGLSEQYF.

The chain employs TRBV10-3 and TRBJ2-3, with D possibly being TRBD2 (6 bases). This CDR3 is 14 amino acids long. The germline gives CDR1 ENHRY, CDR2 SYGVKD. V was trimmed by 7 bases and J by 5 bases, leaving 16 bases between them. The CDR3 loop reads CAINSRDSGDTQYF. The CDR3 DNA reads as TGTGCCATCAACTCCCGGGACTCCGGAGATACGCAGTATTTT.

This clone was counted a single time. The chain uses TRBV19 and TRBJ2-7; 10 positions agree with TRBD1. The J segment lost 3 bases and the V segment lost 3 bases, leaving 2 bases of the junction unmatched. This CDR3 spans 14 amino acids. CDR1 is LNHDA, CDR2 SQIVND, per germline (reference sequence). In DNA, the CDR3 is TGTGCCAGTAGTATTAGGACAGGGGGCTACGAGCAGTACTTC. It codes for CASSIRTGGYEQYF.

The gene calls are TRBV18 and TRBJ1-1; 10 bases are shared with TRBD1. Per germline, CDR1 KGHSH and CDR2 LQKENI. This CDR3 is built from 18 residues. The J segment lost 0 bases and the V segment lost 9 bases, leaving 16 bases of the junction unmatched. CDR3 in amino acids: CASSTERTGGHMNTEAFF. The CDR3 bases are TGTGCCAGTTCCACCGAACGGACAGGGGGACACATGAACACTGAAGCTTTCTTT.

The chain joins TRBV7-9 to TRBJ1-1; no reliable D call. The germline V and J ends were trimmed by 3 bases and 4 bases, with 15 bases remaining between them. From germline, CDR1 is SEHNR and CDR2 FQNEAQ (reference sequence). The CDR3 covers 15 residues. The chain's CDR3 is CASSFLEGLATEAFF. DNA for the CDR3: TGTGCCAGCAGCTTCCTAGAGGGATTGGCCACTGAAGCTTTCTTT.

The chain carries TRBV6-1 and TRBJ1-4; no clear D. The germline V gene encodes CDR1 MNHNS and CDR2 SASEGT. The V end lost 5 bases, the J end lost 0 bases, and 7 bases lay between the germline ends. The CDR3 spans 14 residues. CDR3 bases: TGTGCCAGCAGTTTAAGAACAACTAATGAAAAACTGTTTTTT. Protein: CASSLRTTNEKLFF.

This chain uses TRBV18 with TRBJ2-1; D might be TRBD2 (5 bases). The V gene's germline CDR1 is KGHSH and CDR2 LQKENI. The CDR3 consists of 14 residues. Trimming left V 3 bases short and J 10 bases short, with 16 bases between. CDR3: CASSPLGATEEQFF. For the CDR3, the DNA is TGTGCCAGCTCACCCCTGGGAGCGACGGAAGAGCAGTTCTTC.

V is TRBV28 and J is TRBJ1-3; D unresolved. Deletions cut 5 bases from V and 4 bases from J, with 12 bases between. CDR1 is MDHEN and CDR2 is SYDVKM in the germline V gene. The CDR3 runs to 14 residues. The CDR3 DNA sequence: TGTGCCAGCAGTCCAGGTGGAAGGGGAAACACCATATATTTT. Protein: CASSPGGRGNTIYF.

The DNA for the CDR3 is TGCGCCAGCAGCCAATCGAGACTAGCGGGAGGAGGGACCCAGTACTTC. It codes for CASSQSRLAGGGTQYF. The V call is TRBV4-3, the J call TRBJ2-5; 13 bases fit TRBD2. The germline V gene encodes CDR1 LGHNA and CDR2 YSLEER. With 2 bases clipped from V and 7 bases from J, the junction kept 7 bases outside the gene matches. The CDR3 contains 16 residues.

The rearrangement links TRBV18 to TRBJ1-1; D gene unclear. The CDR3 consists of 14 residues. Germline CDR1 is KGHSH and CDR2 is LQKENI. With 3 bases removed from V and 0 bases from J, the gap between germline ends came to 8 bases. CDR3 bases: TGTGCCAGCTCACCGGCCATCATGAACACTGAAGCTTTCTTT. It encodes CASSPAIMNTEAFF. Together with reference TRBV18 and TRBJ1-1, the CDR3 gives the full variable domain: NAGVMQNPRHLVRRRGQEARLRCSPMKGHSHVYWYRQLPEEGLKFMVYLQKENIIDESGMPKERFSAEFPKEGPSILRIQQVVRGDSAAYFCASSPAIMNTEAFFGQGTRLTVV.

This chain connects TRBV27 to TRBJ2-2, with D perhaps being TRBD1 or TRBD2 (5 bases each). This CDR3 has 15 residues. The germline CDR1 and CDR2 sequences are MNHEY and SMNVEV (reference sequence). Trimming removed 6 bases at V and 3 bases at J, with 14 bases between. The CDR3 coding sequence is TGTGCCAGCAGATTTTGGGGGAGCGACACCGGGGAGCTGTTTTTT. This encodes CASRFWGSDTGELFF.

The V and J genes are TRBV6-1 and TRBJ2-2, with 15 bases fitting TRBD2. CDR1 is MNHNS and CDR2 is SASEGT in the germline V gene. Trimming removed 2 bases from V and 6 bases from J; junction bases left unmatched: 1. The CDR3 is 16 amino acids. CDR3 coding DNA: TGTGCCAGCAGTGAAAGGACTAGCGGGAGGGCCGGGGAGCTGTTTTTT. Amino acids: CASSERTSGRAGELFF.